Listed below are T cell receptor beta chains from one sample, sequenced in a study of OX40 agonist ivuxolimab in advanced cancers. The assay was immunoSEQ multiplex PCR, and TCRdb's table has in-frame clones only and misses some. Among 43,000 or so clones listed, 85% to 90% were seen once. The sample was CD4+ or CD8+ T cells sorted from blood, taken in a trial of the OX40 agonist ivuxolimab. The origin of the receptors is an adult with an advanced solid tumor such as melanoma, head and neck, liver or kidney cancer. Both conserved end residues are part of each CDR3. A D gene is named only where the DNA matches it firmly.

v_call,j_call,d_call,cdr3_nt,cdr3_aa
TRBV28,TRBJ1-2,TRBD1,TGTGCCAGCAGTTGGGAACAGGGGTGGGAGGGCTACACCTTC,CASSWEQGWEGYTF
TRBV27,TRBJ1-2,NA,TGTGCCAGCAGTCCTGGGGGACCGAGCTATGGCTACACCTTC,CASSPGGPSYGYTF
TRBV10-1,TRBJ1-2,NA,TGCGCCAGCAGTGAGACGGGGGATTATGGCTACACCTTC,CASSETGDYGYTF
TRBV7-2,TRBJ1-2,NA,TGTGCCAGCAGCTCCAGATTCGGGGGAGTTCAGGGCTACACCTTC,CASSSRFGGVQGYTF
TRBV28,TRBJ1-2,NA,TGTGCCAGCAGTTCGAGGAGGGACCCCAATCTTGTTAACACCTTC,CASSSRRDPNLVNTF
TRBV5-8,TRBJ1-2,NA,TGTGCCAGCAGCTTGCCCTCCTTTTCTGGCTACACCTTC,CASSLPSFSGYTF
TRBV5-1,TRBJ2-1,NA,TGCGCCAGCAGCTTGGCCGGGGCGGGGATATCCTACAATGAGCAGTTCTTC,CASSLAGAGISYNEQFF
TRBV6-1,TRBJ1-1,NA,TGTGCCAGCAGTAACCTCGGGGGGGTCGGCACTGAAGCTTTCTTT,CASSNLGGVGTEAFF
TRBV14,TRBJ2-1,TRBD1,TGTGCCAGCAGCCAATTTCAGGGGGCAAGGTCCTACAATGAGCAGTTCTTC,CASSQFQGARSYNEQFF
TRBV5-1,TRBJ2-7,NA,TGCGCCAGCAGCTTGGGGGCAGAAGCTGGGCAGTACTTC,CASSLGAEAGQYF
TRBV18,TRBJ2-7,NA,TGTGCCAGCTCACCAGGGACCAATGAGGCCTACGAGCAGTACTTC,CASSPGTNEAYEQYF
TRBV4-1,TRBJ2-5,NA,TGCGCCAGCAGCCAAACGGACCGGAGGGAGACCCAGTACTTC,CASSQTDRRETQYF
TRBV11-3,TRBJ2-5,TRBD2,TGTGCCAGCAGCTTAGGATCTAGCGGGAGGGGTCGGGAGACCCAGTACTTC,CASSLGSSGRGRETQYF
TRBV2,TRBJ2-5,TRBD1,TGTGCCAGCCAGGGACAGACGTTCCAAGAGACCCAGTACTTC,CASQGQTFQETQYF
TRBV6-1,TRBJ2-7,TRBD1,TGTGCCAGCAGTGCCGAGGACAGGGGACTCTACGAGCAGTACTTC,CASSAEDRGLYEQYF